These T cell receptor beta chains were read from a single sample in a study of OX40 agonist ivuxolimab in advanced cancers. Profiled with immunoSEQ multiplex PCR; TCRdb holds only in-frame clones, not every one. In the table there are approximately 82,000 clones, 85% to 90% of which are singletons. The sample in question was CD4+ or CD8+ T cells sorted from blood, obtained in a trial of the OX40 agonist ivuxolimab. These TCRs come from an adult with an advanced solid tumor such as melanoma, head and neck, liver or kidney cancer. Both conserved end residues are part of each CDR3. D genes are given only for firm matches. Clone size appears in some rows only: once, few, many, or a class for an expanded clone.

j_call v_call d_call clone_size cdr3_aa cdr3_nt
TRBJ2-7 TRBV7-8 TRBD2 - CASSVVAGGTYEQYF TGTGCCAGCAGCGTCGTAGCGGGAGGGACCTACGAGCAGTACTTC
TRBJ2-7 TRBV2 TRBD2 - CASIRGRELREQYF TGTGCCAGTATCCGTGGGAGGGAATTGCGCGAGCAGTACTTC
TRBJ2-7 TRBV6-1 TRBD2 - CASSEDGGASGRSYEQYF TGTGCCAGCAGTGAAGATGGCGGGGCTAGCGGGCGATCCTACGAGCAGTACTTC
TRBJ1-2 TRBV19 - - CASSNAPGRNNYGYTF TGTGCCAGTAGTAATGCCCCGGGGAGGAATAACTATGGCTACACCTTC
TRBJ2-7 TRBV29-1 - few CSVRDAGAHEQYF TGCAGCGTACGGGACGCAGGGGCCCACGAGCAGTACTTC
TRBJ2-7 TRBV27 - - CASSPRTAFGGEQYF TGTGCCAGCAGTCCGCGGACAGCTTTTGGGGGGGAGCAGTACTTC
TRBJ2-3 TRBV5-1 - once CASSLGIAPDTQYF TGCGCCAGCAGCTTGGGTATTGCCCCAGATACGCAGTATTTT
TRBJ2-5 TRBV5-6 TRBD2 - CASSPFLAGGPETQYF TGTGCCAGCAGCCCGTTCTTAGCGGGAGGGCCTGAGACCCAGTACTTC
TRBJ1-4 TRBV7-9 - once CASSSSGVNEKLFF TGTGCCAGCAGCTCTTCGGGCGTTAATGAAAAACTGTTTTTT
TRBJ2-5 TRBV30 - - CAWSVGGQETQYF TGTGCCTGGAGTGTAGGGGGCCAAGAGACCCAGTACTTC
TRBJ1-5 TRBV6-5 TRBD1 - CASSKTGGDQPQHF TGTGCCAGCAGCAAAACAGGGGGGGATCAGCCCCAGCATTTT
TRBJ2-3 TRBV7-6 TRBD2 - CASTLAAGGPGDTQYF TGTGCCAGCACCCTCGCGGCGGGAGGGCCGGGTGATACGCAGTATTTT
TRBJ1-5 TRBV6-5 TRBD1 few CASSYSRGYQPQHF TGTGCCAGCAGTTACTCCAGGGGGTACCAGCCCCAGCATTTT
TRBJ2-7 TRBV6-1 TRBD2 - CASSAGGSGYEQYF TGTGCCAGCAGTGCGGGCGGGAGTGGGTACGAGCAGTACTTC
TRBJ2-5 TRBV10-3 - - CAISGAVQETQYF TGTGCCATCAGTGGGGCAGTCCAAGAGACCCAGTACTTC
TRBJ2-1 TRBV6-6 TRBD2 few CASSPLAGRSYNEQFF TGTGCCAGCAGTCCCCTAGCGGGACGGTCCTACAATGAGCAGTTCTTC
TRBJ2-7 TRBV4-2 TRBD2 - CASSQDVSSGRYEQYF TGTGCCAGCAGCCAAGATGTGTCTAGCGGGAGGTACGAGCAGTACTTC
TRBJ1-1 TRBV6-5 - - CASSGVLNTEAFF TGTGCCAGCAGTGGTGTGCTGAACACTGAAGCTTTCTTT
TRBJ2-1 TRBV5-1 TRBD2 - CASSPEGLADNNEQFF TGCGCCAGCAGCCCTGAAGGACTAGCGGACAACAATGAGCAGTTCTTC
TRBJ2-3 TRBV10-3 - - CAISEGNSDTQYF TGTGCCATCAGTGAGGGAAATTCAGATACGCAGTATTTT
TRBJ1-3 TRBV5-4 - - CASSPGGLSGNTIYF TGTGCCAGCAGCCCCGGCGGCCTCTCTGGAAACACCATATATTTT
TRBJ2-3 TRBV28 TRBD2 - CASSGSGILTDTQYF TGTGCCAGCAGTGGGAGCGGGATATTGACAGATACGCAGTATTTT
TRBJ2-5 TRBV2 - - CASRDTGMETQYF TGTGCCAGCAGAGATACAGGGATGGAGACCCAGTACTTC
TRBJ1-3 TRBV19 TRBD1 - CASSISPRGGRTSGNTIYF TGTGCCAGTAGTATCTCCCCGAGAGGGGGCCGCACCTCTGGAAACACCATATATTTT
TRBJ2-5 TRBV4-1 TRBD2 - CASSQGRTSVRETQYF TGCGCCAGCAGCCAAGGGAGGACTAGCGTGCGGGAGACCCAGTACTTC
TRBJ2-3 TRBV4-1 - - CASSQAGSRDTQYF TGCGCCAGCAGCCAAGCTGGGTCAAGGGATACGCAGTATTTT
TRBJ1-1 TRBV29-1 - - CSVTPGLKAFF TGCAGCGTCACTCCGGGGCTTAAGGCTTTCTTT
TRBJ2-1 TRBV2 - few CASRVYNEQFF TGTGCCAGCAGAGTTTACAATGAGCAGTTCTTC
TRBJ1-5 TRBV28 - - CASRTNRVGDNQPQHF TGTGCCAGCAGAACCAACAGGGTCGGTGACAATCAGCCCCAGCATTTT
TRBJ1-1 TRBV5-1 TRBD1 - CASSLTGALDTEAFF TGCGCCAGCAGCTTGACAGGGGCGTTAGACACTGAAGCTTTCTTT
TRBJ2-7 TRBV5-1 - - CASSFLPGTYEQYF TGCGCCAGCAGCTTCTTACCAGGTACCTACGAGCAGTACTTC
TRBJ2-5 TRBV7-9 TRBD2 - CASSPKRGGSQETQYF TGTGCCAGCAGCCCGAAAAGGGGCGGGAGCCAAGAGACCCAGTACTTC
TRBJ2-1 TRBV19 - - CASMRGRESYNEQFF TGTGCCAGTATGAGGGGGCGGGAGAGCTACAATGAGCAGTTCTTC